This paragraph reports one T cell receptor beta chain. The antigen remains undetermined. This CDR3 is 16 amino acids long. Germline values: CDR1 SGHTA, CDR2 FQGTGA. With 1 base clipped from V and 10 bases from J, the junction kept 12 bases outside the gene matches. This sample stems from a study of CD8 T cells in Susac syndrome. cDNA came from approximately 0.5 to 1 ug RNA primed by random hexamers. Coverage of TCR beta CDR3 amplification by immunoSEQ multiplex PCR extended to 54 Vbeta and 13 Jbeta. MiXCR, applied by TCRdb to the immunoSEQ multiplex PCR reads, yields one record per CDR3 protein. Of about 200,000 distinct CDR3 sequences listed, around 90% were seen once; the top ten hold about 0.09%. Findings and limits, study-wide: In Susac patients, clonal expansion was not detected in CD4+ cells.

Sequencing used CD4+ T cells from PBMCs. This TCR was recovered from a human donor with Susac syndrome. V usage is TRBV7-3 and J usage is TRBJ2-1; 8 nucleotides line up with TRBD2. The CDR3 sequence: CASSLRGAGLGREQFF. CDR3 nucleotides: TGTGCCAGCAGCTTAAGGGGAGCGGGACTAGGCAGGGAGCAGTTCTTC.